The present TCR beta chain was sequenced within a study of T cells after yellow fever vaccination. They built TCR cDNA with 5'RACE template switching, a step that put in a universal primer site and UMIs. TCRdb analysed the 5' RACE reads with MiXCR anew, one entry per CDR3 protein. The sample consists of a few hundred thousand distinct CDR3 sequences, about an eighth of them appearing once. Unmatched junction bases numbered 16, after V lost 3 bases and J lost 1 base. The germline gives CDR1 MGHDK, CDR2 SYGVNS. There are 21 residues in the CDR3. Study-wide points: Among primary-vaccination clones, most reappeared after the booster, at 95% to 96% for CD4 and about 90% for CD8. Highly abundant clonotypes carried over from the bulk population could end up in FACS-sorted repertoires as contaminants.

This clonotype was recorded a few times. Antigen: not known. The chain is built from TRBV25-1 and TRBJ2-4, with TRBD1 matching over 12 bases. The receptor comes from a man in his thirties or forties who received the YFV17D yellow fever vaccine. The sample in question was CD4+ T cells sorted from PBMCs, obtained 45 days after the yellow fever booster vaccination. The CDR3 DNA reads TGTGCCAGCAGTGAGGGCCCCGTCCCGGGACAGGGGGCCTTCGCCAAAAACATTCAGTACTTC. Its translation: CASSEGPVPGQGAFAKNIQYF.